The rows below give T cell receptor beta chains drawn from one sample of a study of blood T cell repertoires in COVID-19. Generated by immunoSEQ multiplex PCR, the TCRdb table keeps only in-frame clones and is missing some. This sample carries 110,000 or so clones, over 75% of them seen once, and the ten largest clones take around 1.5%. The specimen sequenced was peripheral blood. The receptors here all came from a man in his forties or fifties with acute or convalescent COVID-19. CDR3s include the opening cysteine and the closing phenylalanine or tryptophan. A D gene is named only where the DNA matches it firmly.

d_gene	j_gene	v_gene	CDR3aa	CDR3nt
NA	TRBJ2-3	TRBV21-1	CASTLGLIPTDTQYF	TGTGCCAGCACCCTGGGCCTCATTCCCACAGATACGCAGTATTTT
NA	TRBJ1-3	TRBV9	CASSVAVGNTIYF	TGTGCCAGCAGCGTCGCGGTTGGAAACACCATATATTTT
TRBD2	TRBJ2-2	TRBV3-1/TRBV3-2	CASSHAGLAGGLNTGELFF	TGTGCCAGCAGCCACGCGGGGCTAGCGGGGGGACTGAACACCGGGGAGCTGTTTTTT
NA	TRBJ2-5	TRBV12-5	CASGDPGEETQYF	TGTGCTAGTGGTGACCCCGGGGAGGAGACCCAGTACTTC
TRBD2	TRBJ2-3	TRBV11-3	CASSTSGVTTDTQYF	TGTGCCAGCAGCACTAGCGGGGTGACCACAGATACGCAGTATTTT
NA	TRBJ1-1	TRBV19	CASRAQGNTEAFF	TGTGCCAGTAGGGCCCAGGGGAACACTGAAGCTTTCTTT
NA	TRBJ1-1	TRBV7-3	CASSLTHSNTEAFF	TGTGCCAGCAGCTTAACGCACAGCAACACTGAAGCTTTCTTT
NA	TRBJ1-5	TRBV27	CASSILGSSNQPQHF	TGTGCCAGCAGCATTTTGGGGAGTAGCAATCAGCCCCAGCATTTT
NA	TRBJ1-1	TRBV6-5	CASSPGDTEAFF	TGTGCCAGCAGCCCAGGGGATACTGAAGCTTTCTTT
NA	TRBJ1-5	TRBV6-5	CASKEGNQPQHF	TGTGCCAGCAAGGAGGGCAATCAGCCCCAGCATTTT
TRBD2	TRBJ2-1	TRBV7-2	CASSLGGGNYNEQFF	TGTGCCAGCAGCTTGGGCGGGGGGAACTACAATGAGCAGTTCTTC
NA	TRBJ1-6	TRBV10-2	CASMVSGGPYNSPLHF	TGCGCCAGCATGGTATCGGGGGGACCCTATAATTCACCCCTCCACTTT
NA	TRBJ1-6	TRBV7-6	CASSLGRSGQGGNSPLHF	TGTGCCAGCAGCTTAGGGCGTTCGGGGCAGGGAGGTAATTCACCCCTCCACTTT
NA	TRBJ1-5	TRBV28	CASGSVLGRGINSNQPQHF	TGTGCCAGCGGGTCCGTGTTGGGCAGGGGCATTAATAGCAATCAGCCCCAGCATTTT
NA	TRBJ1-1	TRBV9	CASTPGGGITEAFF	TGTGCCAGCACCCCCGGGGGTGGAATCACTGAAGCTTTCTTT
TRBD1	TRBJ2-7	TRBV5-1	CASSLAPGQSREQYF	TGCGCCAGCAGCTTGGCCCCGGGACAGAGTAGGGAGCAGTACTTC
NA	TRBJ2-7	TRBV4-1	CASSRIPGKPEQYF	TGCGCCAGCAGCCGAATCCCAGGAAAACCCGAGCAGTACTTC
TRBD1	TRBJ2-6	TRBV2	CASNDRAGANVLTF	TGTGCCAGCAACGACAGGGCTGGGGCCAACGTCCTGACTTTC
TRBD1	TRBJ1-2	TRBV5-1	CASSTSGQGGYGYTF	TGCGCCAGCAGCACGTCCGGACAGGGAGGCTATGGCTACACCTTC
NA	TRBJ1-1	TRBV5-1	CASSVGQNTEAFF	TGCGCCAGCAGCGTGGGACAGAACACTGAAGCTTTCTTT
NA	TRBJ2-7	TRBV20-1	CSASGGGHEQYF	TGCAGTGCTAGTGGGGGGGGGCACGAGCAGTACTTC
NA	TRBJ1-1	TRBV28	CASVRPTGPAEAFF	TGTGCCAGCGTAAGGCCAACAGGGCCCGCTGAAGCTTTCTTT
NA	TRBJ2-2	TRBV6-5	CACQTVNGELFF	TGTGCCTGCCAAACAGTGAACGGGGAGCTGTTTTTT